A single sample is the source of the 31 T cell receptor beta chains below, sequenced in a study of blood T cell repertoires in COVID-19. The table came from immunoSEQ multiplex PCR; TCRdb's copy has only in-frame clones and leaves some out. The sample consists of about 100,000 clones, around 90% of them appearing once. Input material: peripheral blood. The receptor source for this set is a human donor in a cohort sampled during active COVID-19.

The V call is TRBV29-1, the J call TRBJ1-4; D perhaps matches TRBD1 (6 bases). With 6 bases removed from V and 3 bases from J, the gap between germline ends came to 20 bases. The CDR3 totals 16 residues. Germline V gene data show CDR1 as SQVTM and CDR2 as ANQGSEA. The CDR3, as DNA: TGCAGCGTCGCACCCGGAGGGGGGGCAGCTAATGAAAAACTGTTTTTT. This encodes CSVAPGGGAANEKLFF.

This chain joins TRBV5-4 and TRBJ1-6; TRBD1 matches 7 bases. The CDR3 totals 13 residues. Germline V lookup: CDR1 SGHNT, CDR2 YYREEE (reference sequence). After removal of 5 bases from V and 8 bases from J, the junction contained 4 bases not matched to a gene. The CDR3 here is CASSLDRDSPLHF. The CDR3 region has the DNA TGTGCCAGCAGTCTCGACAGGGATTCACCCCTCCACTTT.

The J gene is TRBJ2-5, the V gene TRBV27; the match to TRBD2 covers 14 bases. Germline V gene data show CDR1 as MNHEY and CDR2 as SMNVEV (reference sequence). Unmatched junction bases numbered 13, after V lost 4 bases and J lost 6 bases. This CDR3 is 18 amino acids long. CDR3 residues: CASSSRLAGGELGKTQYF. The CDR3 DNA follows: TGTGCCAGCAGTTCCCGACTAGCGGGAGGGGAGCTCGGAAAGACCCAGTACTTC.

The rearrangement uses TRBV13 and TRBJ1-4; weak D call: TRBD1 (5 bases). This CDR3 is built from 13 residues. Germline loops: CDR1 PRHDT, CDR2 FYEKMQ (reference sequence). V lost 5 bases to trimming and J lost 5 bases, with 9 bases between them. This CDR3 reads CASSQGRNEKLFF. In nucleotides, the CDR3 is TGTGCCAGCAGCCAGGGAAGGAATGAAAAACTGTTTTTT.

CDR3 sequence reads: CASNSPGDRGEKLFF. The DNA for the CDR3 is TGTGCCAGCAACTCTCCCGGGGATCGGGGTGAAAAACTGTTTTTT. The rearrangement uses TRBV28 and TRBJ1-4; the D is unclear. The germline CDR1 and CDR2 sequences are MDHEN and SYDVKM. V lost 7 bases to trimming and J lost 7 bases, with 19 bases between them. The CDR3 spans 15 residues.

The genes are TRBV13 and TRBJ2-1; 12 bases are shared with TRBD2. Looked up from germline, CDR1 is PRHDT and CDR2 is FYEKMQ (reference sequence). V lost 5 bases and J lost 5; bases outside the gene matches: 7. The CDR3 sequence is 16 residues long. CDR3 in amino acids: CASSTPGLAGHNEQFF. The CDR3 region has the DNA TGTGCCAGCAGCACACCGGGACTAGCGGGCCACAATGAGCAGTTCTTC.

The V gene is TRBV18, the J gene TRBJ2-4; D remains unclear. This CDR3 has 14 residues. Germline values: CDR1 KGHSH, CDR2 LQKENI. Trimming took 2 bases from V and 8 from J, leaving 13 bases between them. In DNA form, the CDR3 reads TGTGCCAGCTCACCAAGCACGGGTCGGGACATTCAGTACTTC. Translation gives CASSPSTGRDIQYF.

This rearrangement joins TRBV6-6 to TRBJ2-7; 8 bases agree with TRBD1. The germline gives CDR1 MNHNY, CDR2 SVGAGI (reference sequence). This CDR3 has 16 amino acids. V lost 4 bases and J lost 2; bases outside the gene matches: 10. The CDR3 reads CASSSYRQGKPYEQYF. The CDR3 DNA sequence: TGTGCCAGCAGTTCCTATCGACAGGGGAAGCCCTACGAGCAGTACTTC.

The V and J genes are TRBV19 and TRBJ2-6; weak D call: TRBD2 (6 bases). Germline values: CDR1 LNHDA, CDR2 SQIVND (reference sequence). The CDR3 is 18 residues long. The V end lost 3 bases, the J end lost 0 bases, and 15 bases lay between the germline ends. The CDR3 region has the DNA TGTGCCAGTAGTATCGTCGGAGGGTCCAACTCTGGGGCCAACGTCCTGACTTTC. It codes for CASSIVGGSNSGANVLTF.

The V and J genes are TRBV5-1 and TRBJ2-3; D remains unclear. Germline-derived CDR1 and CDR2 are SGHRS and YFSETQ. The CDR3 sequence is 13 residues long. Trimming cost V 3 bases and J 2 bases, with 7 bases left between them. Here the CDR3 reads CASSSVLTDTQYF. As DNA, the CDR3 is TGCGCCAGCAGCTCTGTCCTCACAGATACGCAGTATTTT.

The rearrangement joins TRBV28 to TRBJ2-3; D may be TRBD1 (5 bases). V was trimmed by 8 bases and J by 0 bases, leaving 12 bases between them. CDR3 length equals 14 residues. Germline-derived CDR1 and CDR2 are MDHEN and SYDVKM. This chain's CDR3 is CASSRAGSTDTQYF. CDR3 DNA sequence: TGTGCCAGCTCCCGGGCAGGGAGCACAGATACGCAGTATTTT.

The chain links TRBV2 to TRBJ1-5, with 8 bases lining up with TRBD1. The CDR3 covers 14 residues. V dropped 6 bases and J dropped 7; count of bases not matched to a gene: 8. CDR1 and CDR2 (germline): SNHLY, FYNNEI. CDR3 region: CASRNRQGWQPQHF. Here the CDR3 DNA reads TGTGCCAGCAGGAACAGACAGGGGTGGCAGCCCCAGCATTTT.

J is TRBJ1-2 and V is TRBV28, with 8 bases lining up with TRBD1. The CDR3 extends over 15 amino acids. Germline-derived CDR1 and CDR2 are MDHEN and SYDVKM. The trim removed 3 bases at V and 5 bases at J, leaving 8 bases unmatched. CDR3 nucleotides: TGTGCCAGCAGTTTCCTAGGACAGGGAAGTTATGGCTACACCTTC. Amino acid sequence: CASSFLGQGSYGYTF.

This chain connects TRBV9 to TRBJ2-2, with D hard to call. V lost 0 bases, J lost 4 bases, and 13 bases lay in between. Germline lookup yields CDR1 SGDLS and CDR2 YYNGEE. The CDR3 spans 16 residues. CDR3 nucleotides: TGTGCCAGCAGCGTAGAAGGTGGGCTGATCACCGGGGAGCTGTTTTTT. Translation: CASSVEGGLITGELFF.

V is TRBV5-4 and J is TRBJ2-2, with D uncertain. Looked up from germline, CDR1 is SGHNT and CDR2 is YYREEE (reference sequence). CDR3 length: 15 residues. Trimming left V 4 bases short and J 0 bases short, with 10 bases between. The CDR3 spells CASSVTRSNTGELFF. Written as DNA, the CDR3 is TGTGCCAGCAGCGTGACAAGGTCGAACACCGGGGAGCTGTTTTTT.

The chain couples TRBV15 to TRBJ2-7; the D gene is possibly TRBD2 (7 bases). Germline V CDR1 and CDR2: LNHNV, YYDKDF (reference sequence). The CDR3 loop spans 18 amino acids. V was cut by 3 bases and J by 7 bases, with 28 bases left in between. In DNA, the CDR3 is TGTGCCACCAGCAGTGGGGGGGCGGGAGTTGGACGGGTGAGGGAGCAGTACTTC. It codes for CATSSGGAGVGRVREQYF. The full variable domain, in which reference TRBV15 and TRBJ2-7 provide the parts outside the CDR3, is DAMVIQNPRYQVTQFGKPVTLSCSQTLNHNVMYWYQQKSSQAPKLLFHYYDKDFNNEADTPDNFQSRRPNTSFCFLDIRSPGLGDTAMYLCATSSGGAGVGRVREQYFGPGTRLTVT.

The gene calls are TRBV28 and TRBJ1-2; unclear D gene. The CDR3 has 15 amino acids. V lost 7 bases and J 4 bases, leaving 19 bases between the germline ends. Germline assignment: CDR1 MDHEN and CDR2 SYDVKM. In DNA form, the CDR3 reads TGTGCCAGCACCAGATCGACCCCCGGACTCTATGGCTACACCTTC. It codes for CASTRSTPGLYGYTF.

The CDR3 is CASSLDRFSGNTIYF. CDR3 bases: TGTGCCAGCAGCTTAGACAGGTTCTCTGGAAACACCATATATTTT. The chain links TRBV11-2 to TRBJ1-3; no firm D call. This CDR3 has 15 residues. The V and J ends lost 0 bases and 0 bases respectively, with 6 bases between them. In germline, CDR1 is SGHAT, CDR2 FQNNGV.

The rearrangement uses TRBV30 and TRBJ2-7; the match to TRBD2 covers 10 bases. CDR1 and CDR2 from the germline V gene are GTSNPN and SVGIG (reference sequence). The CDR3 extends over 12 amino acids. V lost 5 bases to trimming and J lost 7 bases; unmatched junction nucleotides: 5. This chain's CDR3 is CAWASGSWEQYF. The DNA of the CDR3 is TGTGCCTGGGCTAGCGGGAGTTGGGAGCAGTACTTC.

The chain carries TRBV19 and TRBJ1-1; 8 nucleotides line up with TRBD1. CDR3 length equals 14 residues. V trimming: 8 bases; J trimming: 0 bases; junction bases outside the gene matches: 5. CDR1 is LNHDA, CDR2 SQIVND, per germline (reference sequence). Here the CDR3 reads CASVGTGMNTEAFF. The CDR3 coding sequence is TGTGCCAGTGTTGGGACAGGTATGAACACTGAAGCTTTCTTT. The whole variable domain, remainder taken from reference TRBV19 and TRBJ1-1, is DGGITQSPKYLFRKEGQNVTLSCEQNLNHDAMYWYRQDPGQGLRLIYYSQIVNDFQKGDIAEGYSVSREKKESFPLTVTSAQKNPTAFYLCASVGTGMNTEAFFGQGTRLTVV.

The rearrangement uses TRBV28 and TRBJ1-1, with TRBD1 identical over 8 bases. The germline V gene has CDR1 MDHEN and CDR2 SYDVKM. This CDR3 comprises 15 residues. V gave up 2 bases and J gave up 1 base; unmatched junction bases: 3. In DNA, the CDR3 is TGTGCCAGCAGTTTAGTCGGGACAGGGAACACTGAAGCTTTCTTT. It codes for CASSLVGTGNTEAFF.

This clone was seen a single time. The rearrangement uses TRBV7-8 and TRBJ2-5, with D unclear. Germline CDR1 is SGHVS and CDR2 is FQNEAQ. The CDR3 is 14 residues long. Trimming shortened V by 2 bases and J by 5 bases, and 12 bases separated the two germline ends. The chain's CDR3 is CASSLRLGAETQYF. The CDR3 DNA reads TGTGCCAGCAGCTTACGTTTAGGAGCGGAGACCCAGTACTTC.

The chain combines TRBV10-3 with TRBJ2-7; 10 bases map to TRBD2. Germline V lookup: CDR1 ENHRY, CDR2 SYGVKD. The V and J ends lost 3 bases and 5 bases, in that order; junction bases with no gene match: 4. This CDR3 region has 14 residues. The CDR3 loop reads CAISDPGLANEQYF. In DNA, the CDR3 is TGTGCCATCAGTGACCCGGGACTAGCGAACGAGCAGTACTTC.

This clone was seen only once. This chain joins TRBV7-9 and TRBJ1-6; maybe TRBD1 (5 bases). Between the trimmed V and J ends, which lost 0 bases and 6 bases, there was a span of 6 bases. CDR1 and CDR2 from the germline V gene are SEHNR and FQNEAQ (reference sequence). The CDR3 consists of 14 residues. The CDR3 reads CASSLAGVNSPLHF. The CDR3 region has the DNA TGTGCCAGCAGCTTAGCAGGGGTTAATTCACCCCTCCACTTT.

The rearrangement joins TRBV30 to TRBJ2-7; 7 positions match TRBD1. J was trimmed by 4 bases and V by 6 bases; bases with no gene match: 3. Per germline, CDR1 GTSNPN and CDR2 SVGIG (reference sequence). The CDR3 covers 11 residues. The CDR3 DNA is TGTGCCTGTGACAGGGTTTACGAGCAGTACTTC. Its translation: CACDRVYEQYF.

This chain connects TRBV4-1 to TRBJ2-3; TRBD2 matches 7 bases. Germline CDR1 and CDR2: MGHRA and YSYEKL. V shed 5 bases, J shed 6 bases, and the junction held 8 bases outside the gene matches. The CDR3 has 14 residues. The CDR3 is CASSYREGADTQYF. CDR3 bases: TGCGCCAGCAGCTATAGGGAGGGCGCCGATACGCAGTATTTT.

The chain has TRBV27 and TRBJ2-7; perhaps TRBD1 as D (5 bases). The germline gives CDR1 MNHEY, CDR2 SMNVEV (reference sequence). This CDR3 has 14 residues. V was trimmed by 7 bases and J by 2 bases, leaving 15 bases between them. The CDR3 region has the DNA TGTGCCAGCAACAAAAGACAGTCTACCTACGAGCAGTACTTC. The encoded protein is CASNKRQSTYEQYF.

The chain has TRBV6-5 and TRBJ2-1; the D gene is possibly TRBD1 (5 bases). The V gene lost 2 bases and the J gene lost 13 bases, with 18 bases spanning the gap. CDR3 length: 14 amino acids. Germline V gene data show CDR1 as MNHEY and CDR2 as SVGAGI. CDR3 sequence: CASSYRGIWEDQFF. Here the CDR3 DNA reads TGTGCCAGCAGTTACAGGGGTATCTGGGAAGACCAGTTCTTC.

V and J are TRBV3-1 (or the pseudogene TRBV3-2) and TRBJ1-4; TRBD1 is a possible D gene (5 bases). This CDR3 has 15 amino acids. Germline-derived CDR1 and CDR2 are LGHDT and YNNKEL (reference sequence). The V end lost 1 base, the J end lost 8 bases, and 14 bases lay between the germline ends. Here the CDR3 reads CASSQGGRANEKLFF. Here the CDR3 DNA reads TGTGCCAGCAGCCAAGGTGGCAGGGCCAACGAAAAACTGTTTTTT.

With regard to this clone: One end of the junction is discordant with germline, which a read error may explain. The V gene is TRBV7-2, the J gene TRBJ2-7, with 7 nucleotides matching TRBD2. CDR3 size: 13 residues. CDR1 SGHTA and CDR2 FQGNSA come from the germline V gene. The CDR3 sequence is CASSLEVGRELYF. The DNA of the CDR3 is TGTGCCAGCAGCTTAGAGGTGGGGCGGGAGCTGTACTTC. The whole variable domain, remainder taken from reference TRBV7-2 and TRBJ2-7, is GAGVSQSPSNKVTEKGKDVELRCDPISGHTALYWYRQSLGQGLEFLIYFQGNSAPDKSGLPSDRFSAERTGGSVSTLTIQRTQQEDSAVYLCASSLEVGRELYFGPGTRLTVT.

The chain combines TRBV6-5 with TRBJ1-4, with 8 bases matching TRBD1. Germline lookup yields CDR1 MNHEY and CDR2 SVGAGI. There are 14 residues in the CDR3. The ends lost 6 bases at V and 8 bases at J; junction bases unmatched: 8. Written as DNA, the CDR3 is TGTGCCAGCAGGCCCAGGGGGCAGTGGGAAAAACTGTTTTTT. This translates into CASRPRGQWEKLFF.